This T cell receptor beta chain was recovered during a study of cytomegalovirus exposure and HLA in healthy donors. Germline trimming cut 1 base from V and 3 bases from J; bases unmatched to any gene: 3. The CDR3 runs to 16 residues. Germline V lookup: CDR1 SGHRS, CDR2 YFSETQ. This clone appeared a single time. The repertoire was sequenced with immunoSEQ multiplex PCR; TCRdb's copy has only in-frame clones and lacks some. The sample holds 150,000 to 200,000 clones, around four fifths seen once. The sequence came from a man aged 30 to 45 in good health and CMV-seropositive. This chain uses TRBV5-1 with TRBJ2-5, with 13 bases identical to TRBD2. Sequencing used PBMCs. The CDR3 DNA reads TGCGCCAGCAGCTTGATTGGACTAGCGGGGGAAGAGACCCAGTACTTC. It yields the protein CASSLIGLAGEETQYF.